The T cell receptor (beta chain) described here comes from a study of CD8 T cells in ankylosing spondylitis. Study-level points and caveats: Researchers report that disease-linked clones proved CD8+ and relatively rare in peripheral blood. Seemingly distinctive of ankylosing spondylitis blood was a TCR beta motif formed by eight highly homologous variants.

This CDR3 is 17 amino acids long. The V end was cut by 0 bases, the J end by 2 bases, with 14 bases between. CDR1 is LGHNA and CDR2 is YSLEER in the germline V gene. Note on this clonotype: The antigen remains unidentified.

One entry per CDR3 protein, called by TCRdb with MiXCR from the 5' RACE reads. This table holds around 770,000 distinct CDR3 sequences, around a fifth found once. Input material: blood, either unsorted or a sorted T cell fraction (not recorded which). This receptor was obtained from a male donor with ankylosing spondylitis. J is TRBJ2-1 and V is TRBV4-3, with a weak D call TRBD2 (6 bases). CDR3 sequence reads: CASSQDRVAVAYNEQFF. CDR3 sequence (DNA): TGCGCCAGCAGCCAAGACAGGGTAGCGGTTGCCTACAATGAGCAGTTCTTC.